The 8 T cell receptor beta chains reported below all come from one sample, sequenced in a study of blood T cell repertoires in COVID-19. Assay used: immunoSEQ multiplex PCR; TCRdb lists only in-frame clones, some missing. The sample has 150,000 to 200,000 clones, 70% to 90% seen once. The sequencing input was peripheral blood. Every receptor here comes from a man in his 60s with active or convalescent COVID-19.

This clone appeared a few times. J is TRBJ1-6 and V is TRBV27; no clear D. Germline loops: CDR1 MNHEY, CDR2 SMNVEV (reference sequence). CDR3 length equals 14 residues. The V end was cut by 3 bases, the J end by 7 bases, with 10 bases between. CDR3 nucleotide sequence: TGTGCCAGCAGTTTTAGAACAGTAAATTCACCCCTCCACTTT. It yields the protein CASSFRTVNSPLHF.

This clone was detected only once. CDR3 nucleotide sequence: TGCGCCAGCAGTCCACGAAGGACTAGCGGGGAATACAATGAGCAGTTCTTC. It specifies CASSPRRTSGEYNEQFF. The rearrangement links TRBV10-1 to TRBJ2-1, with 12 bases matching TRBD2. J lost 4 bases, V lost 5 bases, and 9 bases had no gene match. The CDR3 is made up of 17 amino acids. Germline V gene data show CDR1 as WNHNN and CDR2 as SYGVQD (reference sequence).

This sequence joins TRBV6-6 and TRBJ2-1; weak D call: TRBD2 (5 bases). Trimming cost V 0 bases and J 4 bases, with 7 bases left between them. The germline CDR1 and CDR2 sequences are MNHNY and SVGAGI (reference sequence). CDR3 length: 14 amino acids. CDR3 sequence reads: CASSYSGSYNEQFF. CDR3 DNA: TGTGCCAGCAGTTACTCGGGGAGTTACAATGAGCAGTTCTTC.

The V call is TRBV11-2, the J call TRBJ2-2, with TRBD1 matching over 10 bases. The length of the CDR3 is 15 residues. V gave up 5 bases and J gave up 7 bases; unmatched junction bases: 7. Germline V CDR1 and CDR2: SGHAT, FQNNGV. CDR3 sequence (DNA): TGTGCCAGCAGCCATGACAGGGGGCAGGGCGGGGAGCTGTTTTTT. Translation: CASSHDRGQGGELFF.

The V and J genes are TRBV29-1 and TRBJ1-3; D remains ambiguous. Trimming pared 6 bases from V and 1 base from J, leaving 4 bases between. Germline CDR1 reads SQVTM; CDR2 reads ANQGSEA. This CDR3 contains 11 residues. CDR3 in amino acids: CSVISGNTIYF. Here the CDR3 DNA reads TGCAGCGTCATTTCTGGAAACACCATATATTTT.

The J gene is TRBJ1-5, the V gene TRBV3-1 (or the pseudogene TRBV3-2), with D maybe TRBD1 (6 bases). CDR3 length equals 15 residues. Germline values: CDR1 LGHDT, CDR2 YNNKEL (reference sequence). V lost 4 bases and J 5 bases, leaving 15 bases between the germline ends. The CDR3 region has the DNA TGTGCCAGCAGCCTTAACCAGGGGCGGGATCAGCCCCAGCATTTT. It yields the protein CASSLNQGRDQPQHF.

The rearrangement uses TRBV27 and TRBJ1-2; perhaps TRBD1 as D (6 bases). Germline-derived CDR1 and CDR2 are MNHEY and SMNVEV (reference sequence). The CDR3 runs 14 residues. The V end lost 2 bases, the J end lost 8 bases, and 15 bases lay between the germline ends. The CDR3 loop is CASSLGSGAGGYTF. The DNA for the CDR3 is TGTGCCAGCAGTTTAGGGTCAGGGGCCGGGGGCTACACCTTC.

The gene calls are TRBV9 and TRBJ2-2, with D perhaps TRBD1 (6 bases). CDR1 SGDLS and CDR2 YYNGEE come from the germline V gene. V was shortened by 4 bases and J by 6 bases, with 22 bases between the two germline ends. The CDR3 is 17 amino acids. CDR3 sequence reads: CASSTSRGGPGAGELFF. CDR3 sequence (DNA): TGTGCCAGCAGCACCTCCCGAGGGGGACCCGGGGCCGGGGAGCTGTTTTTT.